This section outlines one T cell receptor (beta chain) sequence together with its context. These data belong to a study of blood T cell repertoires in COVID-19. Whole-study context: In each case, the material was cDNA or gDNA derived from T cells, B-cell-depleted T cells, or PBMCs.

Germline values: CDR1 SGHRS, CDR2 YFSETQ. Trimming took 1 base from V and 1 from J; bases not matched to a gene: 9. The length of the CDR3 is 17 residues. Clones were read by immunoSEQ multiplex PCR, and TCRdb kept only the in-frame ones, dropping some. The sample includes roughly 69,000 clones, more than 60% of them seen just once. The chain couples TRBV5-1 to TRBJ1-1, with 8 positions matching TRBD1. Sequencing used peripheral blood. The source is a woman between 50 and 59 years old with acute or convalescent COVID-19. CDR3 bases: TGCGCCAGCAGCTTGTTCTCCCCTGGACAGGGGAACACTGAAGCTTTCTTT. This encodes CASSLFSPGQGNTEAFF.